This passage covers 24 T cell receptor beta chains from one sample sequenced in a study of shared clonotypes between healthy human individuals. Some clones are missing from TCRdb's copy, which holds only in-frame ones; the method was immunoSEQ multiplex PCR. The sample contains 2.3 million or so clones, roughly 93% of which appear only once. Sequencing was carried out using naive CD4+ T cells from PBMCs. Noted subset: CD45RA+ positively selected. All receptors come from a young man in good health. Some clones in this sample may be carry-over from other donors' samples.

The chain joins TRBV9 to TRBJ1-1; 8 positions agree with TRBD1. There are 14 residues in the CDR3. V trimming: 3 bases; J trimming: 4 bases; junction bases outside the gene matches: 5. Germline values: CDR1 SGDLS, CDR2 YYNGEE. The CDR3 region is CASSADRGRTEAFF. CDR3 nucleotide sequence: TGTGCCAGCAGCGCCGACAGGGGTCGCACTGAAGCTTTCTTT.

This clone was recorded only once. The chain is built from TRBV5-6 and TRBJ2-7; possibly TRBD2 for D (6 bases). The V end was cut by 4 bases, the J end by 5 bases, with 10 bases between. Germline CDR1 reads SGHDT; CDR2 reads YYEEEE. The CDR3 covers 12 residues. The CDR3 DNA follows: TGTGCCAGCAGCGCCCGGGAGAACGAGCAGTACTTC. This sequence encodes CASSARENEQYF.

The chain combines TRBV6-5 with TRBJ2-1; TRBD2 aligns across 15 bases. The germline V gene has CDR1 MNHEY and CDR2 SVGAGI. The CDR3 length is 15 residues. J was trimmed by 5 bases and V by 5 bases; bases with no gene match: 1. The CDR3 DNA follows: TGTGCCAGCAGTCGGACTAGCGGGAGGGACAATGAGCAGTTCTTC. Translated: CASSRTSGRDNEQFF.

The chain carries TRBV11-2 and TRBJ1-2; 8 nucleotides line up with TRBD1. V lost 3 bases and J lost 8; bases outside the gene matches: 5. The germline gives CDR1 SGHAT, CDR2 FQNNGV. The CDR3 contains 13 residues. This chain's CDR3 is CASSLTGASGYTF. The CDR3 DNA follows: TGTGCCAGCAGCTTGACAGGGGCGAGCGGCTACACCTTC.

This sequence joins TRBV10-3 and TRBJ2-7; the D gene is possibly TRBD2 (5 bases). V lost 6 bases and J lost 6, with 15 bases in between. The germline CDR1 and CDR2 sequences are ENHRY and SYGVKD. This CDR3 is 13 amino acids long. CDR3 sequence: CAISLESRGEQYF. Written as DNA, the CDR3 is TGTGCCATCAGCCTCGAGTCCCGGGGCGAGCAGTACTTC.

The V and J genes are TRBV5-1 and TRBJ1-2; D not resolved. The CDR3 covers 13 residues. CDR1 is SGHRS, CDR2 YFSETQ, per germline. V was clipped by 2 bases and J by 4 bases, with 9 bases between them. CDR3 nucleotide sequence: TGCGCCAGCAGCTTCCAGGACCCCTATGGCTACACCTTC. Amino acids: CASSFQDPYGYTF.

CDR3 in DNA: TGTGCCAGCAGTTACAGACCCCCAGGGGCCTACGAGCAGTACTTC. Its protein is CASSYRPPGAYEQYF. The V call is TRBV6-5, the J call TRBJ2-7; D might be TRBD1 (6 bases). This CDR3 is built from 15 residues. From germline, CDR1 is MNHEY and CDR2 SVGAGI. Trimming stripped 2 bases from V and 2 bases from J, with 13 bases between.

The CDR3 reads CASRKRVGAGETQYF. The CDR3 coding sequence is TGTGCCAGCAGGAAACGGGTGGGCGCGGGGGAGACCCAGTACTTC. This chain uses TRBV6-1 with TRBJ2-5; D perhaps matches TRBD2 (6 bases). CDR1 MNHNS and CDR2 SASEGT come from the germline V gene. The V end lost 6 bases, the J end lost 5 bases, and 19 bases lay between the germline ends. CDR3 length equals 15 residues.

The J gene is TRBJ2-7, the V gene TRBV19; D is possibly TRBD2 (6 bases). V gave up 5 bases and J gave up 4 bases, with 12 bases separating them. The length of the CDR3 is 13 residues. Germline values: CDR1 LNHDA, CDR2 SQIVND (reference sequence). CDR3 amino acids: CASSRERGYEQYF. CDR3 bases: TGTGCCAGTAGTCGGGAACGGGGGTACGAGCAGTACTTC.

This clone was observed once. V and J are TRBV7-2 and TRBJ1-1; no clear D gene. Germline CDR1 reads SGHTA; CDR2 reads FQGNSA. This CDR3 has 15 amino acids. Trimming took 3 bases from V and 3 from J, leaving 14 bases between them. The CDR3 bases are TGTGCCAGCAGCTTCTTCTGGAGTCGCGACACTGAAGCTTTCTTT. Its protein is CASSFFWSRDTEAFF.

This clone was observed once. The V call is TRBV7-7, the J call TRBJ2-5; D may be TRBD1 or TRBD2 (5 bases each). Per germline, CDR1 SSHAT and CDR2 FNYEAQ (reference sequence). V lost 5 bases and J 5 bases, leaving 18 bases between the germline ends. The CDR3 sequence is 15 residues long. DNA for the CDR3: TGTGCCAGCAGCATTAGGGACGGAGTGTGGGAGACCCAGTACTTC. Translated, it gives CASSIRDGVWETQYF.

The J gene is TRBJ1-2, the V gene TRBV28; TRBD1 might be the D (5 bases). The V end was cut by 9 bases, the J end by 2 bases, with 13 bases between. The CDR3 totals 13 residues. In germline, CDR1 is MDHEN, CDR2 SYDVKM. CDR3 nucleotides: TGTGCCAGTGAAGCGGGGGAAAACTATGGCTACACCTTC. Its translation is CASEAGENYGYTF.

In this sample, this clone turned up a few times. The chain has TRBV7-8 and TRBJ2-7; 9 bases map to TRBD2. V was clipped by 3 bases and J by 2 bases; unmatched bases: 5. The germline gives CDR1 SGHVS, CDR2 FQNEAQ. The CDR3 is 15 residues long. The CDR3 region has the DNA TGTGCCAGCAGCTTTGGGACTAGCACAACCTACGAGCAGTACTTC. This codes for CASSFGTSTTYEQYF.

The V call is TRBV7-9, the J call TRBJ1-1, with unresolved D. The V and J ends lost 2 bases and 0 bases respectively, with 7 bases between them. The germline CDR1 and CDR2 sequences are SEHNR and FQNEAQ (reference sequence). The CDR3 spans 14 residues. The CDR3 DNA reads as TGTGCCAGCAGCTTATTAATGGTGAACACTGAAGCTTTCTTT. This sequence encodes CASSLLMVNTEAFF.

The chain joins TRBV7-9 to TRBJ1-6; possible D gene TRBD1, 6 bases. CDR3 length: 15 residues. CDR1 and CDR2 from the germline V gene are SEHNR and FQNEAQ (reference sequence). Trimming left V 5 bases short and J 10 bases short, with 18 bases between. The CDR3 DNA is TGTGCCAGCAGCCCCCAACAGGGAGAGCGCTCACCCCTCCACTTT. Protein product: CASSPQQGERSPLHF.

This clone was detected once. V gene TRBV28 combines with J gene TRBJ2-4; a weak D match, TRBD1 (6 bases). Per the germline V gene, CDR1 is MDHEN and CDR2 is SYDVKM. Deletions cut 3 bases from V and 9 bases from J, with 24 bases between. The CDR3 has 17 amino acids. DNA for the CDR3: TGTGCCAGCAGTTTCTCTGGGACACGAAGAAGGATGGGCATTCAGTACTTC. Protein: CASSFSGTRRRMGIQYF.

CDR3 amino acids: CASSLWQGVNYGYTF. DNA for the CDR3: TGTGCCAGCAGCTTGTGGCAGGGGGTTAACTATGGCTACACCTTC. This chain connects TRBV5-6 to TRBJ1-2; TRBD1 aligns across 7 bases. J was trimmed by 1 base and V by 1 base; bases with no gene match: 4. This CDR3 comprises 15 residues. Germline loops: CDR1 SGHDT, CDR2 YYEEEE.

With regard to this clone: Different DNA sequences within this sample yield the same CDR3. V and J are TRBV5-1 and TRBJ2-1; D call uncertain. In germline, CDR1 is SGHRS, CDR2 YFSETQ. The V end lost 5 bases, the J end lost 4 bases, and 10 bases lay between the germline ends. This CDR3 region has 13 residues. The CDR3 spells CASSRTRYNEQFF. In DNA form, the CDR3 reads TGCGCCAGCAGTAGGACCAGGTACAATGAGCAGTTCTTC. Looking up the rest from reference TRBV5-1 and TRBJ2-1 gives the full variable domain: KAGVTQTPRYLIKTRGQQVTLSCSPISGHRSVSWYQQTPGQGLQFLFEYFSETQRNKGNFPGRFSGRQFSNSRSEMNVSTLELGDSALYLCASSRTRYNEQFFGPGTRLTVL.

The chain uses TRBV15 and TRBJ2-4, with D possibly being TRBD1 (7 bases). With 8 bases removed from V and 6 bases from J, the gap between germline ends came to 17 bases. From germline, CDR1 is LNHNV and CDR2 YYDKDF (reference sequence). The CDR3 contains 14 residues. CDR3 protein: CATQGGGDLNIQYF. The CDR3 region has the DNA TGTGCCACCCAGGGGGGCGGGGATCTAAACATTCAGTACTTC.

To note about this clone: The sample has other DNA sequences that encode this CDR3 too. The chain joins TRBV18 to TRBJ2-1; 10 bases fit TRBD2. V gave up 2 bases and J gave up 2 bases; unmatched junction bases: 3. The CDR3 has 16 amino acids. Germline lookup yields CDR1 KGHSH and CDR2 LQKENI. The CDR3 DNA reads as TGTGCCAGCTCACCAGGCCTAGCGGGAGCCTACAATGAGCAGTTCTTC. Encoded protein: CASSPGLAGAYNEQFF.

J is TRBJ1-2 and V is TRBV18; unclear D gene. Trimming stripped 3 bases from V and 4 bases from J, with 15 bases between. Germline assignment: CDR1 KGHSH and CDR2 LQKENI. The CDR3 is 15 residues long. The DNA for the CDR3 is TGTGCCAGCTCACCGTTCCCCGGCCCAGTCTATGGCTACACCTTC. The encoded protein is CASSPFPGPVYGYTF.

The chain couples TRBV4-2 to TRBJ2-5; the D gene is possibly TRBD2 (7 bases). Trimming took off 0 bases at V and 11 bases at J, with 19 bases between the two ends. Germline CDR1 LGHNA, CDR2 YNFKEQ. The CDR3 contains 15 residues. The CDR3 protein is CASSQDGAGASRQYF. CDR3 nucleotide sequence: TGTGCCAGCAGCCAAGACGGGGCGGGGGCTTCGCGGCAGTACTTC.

J is TRBJ2-3 and V is TRBV19; 12 bases match TRBD2. Per germline, CDR1 LNHDA and CDR2 SQIVND (reference sequence). V was clipped by 6 bases and J by 0 bases; unmatched bases: 7. CDR3 length equals 17 residues. For the CDR3, the DNA is TGTGCCAGTAGACCGACTAGCGGGGGCCTTAGCACAGATACGCAGTATTTT. Its protein product is CASRPTSGGLSTDTQYF.

This clone was seen just once. The chain couples TRBV27 to TRBJ1-1; D is unclear. Trimming shortened V by 4 bases and J by 0 bases, and 6 bases separated the two germline ends. The CDR3 contains 13 residues. The germline V gene has CDR1 MNHEY and CDR2 SMNVEV (reference sequence). For the CDR3, the DNA is TGTGCCAGCAGTTCGGGCCTGAACACTGAAGCTTTCTTT. Protein product: CASSSGLNTEAFF.